One and the same sample provided the 20 T cell receptor beta chains below, sequenced in a study of blood T cell repertoires in COVID-19. Produced via immunoSEQ multiplex PCR; TCRdb's table is partial and in-frame only. Among roughly 190,000 clones listed, around 84% were seen once. Input material: peripheral blood. These receptors were collected from a man aged 25 to 40 with active or convalescent COVID-19.

The chain has TRBV11-2 and TRBJ1-1; D perhaps matches TRBD1 (5 bases). Germline loops: CDR1 SGHAT, CDR2 FQNNGV. V lost 1 base, J lost 11 bases, and 20 bases lay in between. This CDR3 contains 15 residues. The CDR3 region has the DNA TGTGCCAGCAGCTTAGGCACAGGCCCCTACCCTGGGGCTTTCTTT. It specifies CASSLGTGPYPGAFF.

The chain uses TRBV27 and TRBJ2-1; TRBD2 aligns across 11 bases. The length of the CDR3 is 16 residues. V shed 2 bases and J 4 bases; nucleotides not matched to a gene: 4. The V gene's germline CDR1 is MNHEY and CDR2 SMNVEV (reference sequence). The CDR3 sequence is CASSLAGLADYNEQFF. CDR3 sequence (DNA): TGTGCCAGCAGTTTAGCGGGACTAGCGGATTACAATGAGCAGTTCTTC.

The genes are TRBV10-2 and TRBJ2-3; 9 bases are a match to TRBD2. In germline, CDR1 is WSHSY, CDR2 SAAADI. The CDR3 extends over 17 amino acids. The ends lost 3 bases at V and 4 bases at J; junction bases unmatched: 11. CDR3 bases: TGCGCCAGCAGTGATTTGGACCTAGCGGGGATACCAGATACGCAGTATTTT. This codes for CASSDLDLAGIPDTQYF.

This clone was counted once. V is TRBV27 and J is TRBJ2-6, with D tentatively TRBD2 (6 bases). This CDR3 comprises 17 residues. Germline CDR1 MNHEY, CDR2 SMNVEV (reference sequence). Trimming removed 3 bases at V and 2 bases at J, with 14 bases between. The CDR3 nucleotides read TGTGCCAGCAGTTTCCGGAGGGCTCAACCTGGGGCCAACGTCCTGACTTTC. Translated, it gives CASSFRRAQPGANVLTF. The complete variable domain, with remaining parts taken from reference TRBV27 and TRBJ2-6, reads EAQVTQNPRYLITVTGKKLTVTCSQNMNHEYMSWYRQDPGLGLRQIYYSMNVEVTDKGDVPEGYKVSRKEKRNFPLILESPSPNQTSLYFCASSFRRAQPGANVLTFGAGSRLTVL.

This clone came up a few times. The J gene is TRBJ2-2, the V gene TRBV9; D might be TRBD1 (6 bases). The germline CDR1 and CDR2 sequences are SGDLS and YYNGEE. This CDR3 region has 16 residues. The germline V and J ends were trimmed by 2 bases and 4 bases, with 15 bases remaining between them. The CDR3 loop is CASSVRRGRGTGELFF. The CDR3 DNA follows: TGTGCCAGCAGCGTGAGAAGGGGGAGAGGCACCGGGGAGCTGTTTTTT.

This clone has a handful of counts. CDR3 DNA: TGTGCCAGCAGTGAAACAGACGTCTATGGCTACACCTTC. It is translated as CASSETDVYGYTF. The chain employs TRBV6-1 and TRBJ1-2; D gene uncertain. Germline assignment: CDR1 MNHNS and CDR2 SASEGT. The CDR3 runs to 13 residues. V shed 2 bases and J shed 4 bases, with 8 bases lying between them.

The chain joins TRBV29-1 to TRBJ1-1, with 10 bases matching TRBD1. J lost 3 bases, V lost 6 bases, and 1 base had no gene match. CDR3 length: 12 amino acids. Germline V CDR1 and CDR2: SQVTM, ANQGSEA. The CDR3 sequence is CSVGQGDTEAFF. The CDR3 region has the DNA TGCAGCGTCGGACAGGGGGACACTGAAGCTTTCTTT.

This clone has only a few counts. V and J are TRBV3-1 (or the pseudogene TRBV3-2) and TRBJ1-1; D is uncertain. CDR1 LGHDT and CDR2 YNNKEL come from the germline V gene (reference sequence). CDR3 length equals 14 residues. Trimming shortened V by 3 bases and J by 6 bases, and 14 bases separated the two germline ends. CDR3 nucleotides: TGTGCCAGCAGCCAGGGAGACCGACAAGCTGAAGCTTTCTTT. The encoded protein is CASSQGDRQAEAFF.

The rearrangement links TRBV4-1 to TRBJ1-2, with 8 bases lining up with TRBD1. The trim removed 1 base at V and 6 bases at J, leaving 4 bases unmatched. Germline CDR1 is MGHRA and CDR2 is YSYEKL. The CDR3 extends over 14 amino acids. Written as DNA, the CDR3 is TGCGCCAGCAGCCAAGGGACAGGGAATAATGGCTACACCTTC. This translates into CASSQGTGNNGYTF.

The chain has TRBV27 and TRBJ1-1; TRBD1 is a possible D gene (5 bases). The V end lost 4 bases, the J end lost 1 base, and 13 bases lay between the germline ends. CDR3 length: 15 residues. Germline CDR1 and CDR2: MNHEY and SMNVEV (reference sequence). The CDR3 loop reads CASSSHGTGNTEAFF. The DNA for the CDR3 is TGTGCCAGCAGTTCCCACGGGACTGGGAACACTGAAGCTTTCTTT.

The chain links TRBV25-1 to TRBJ2-1, with 12 bases that match TRBD2. The V gene end was trimmed by 4 bases and the J gene end by 8 bases; junction bases not matched to a gene: 9. Germline CDR1 and CDR2: MGHDK and SYGVNS. The CDR3 runs to 16 residues. The CDR3 DNA reads as TGTGCCAGCAGTGCCGGACTAGCGGGGACCGCCCATGAGCAGTTCTTC. Translation: CASSAGLAGTAHEQFF. The whole variable domain, remainder taken from reference TRBV25-1 and TRBJ2-1, is EADIYQTPRYLVIGTGKKITLECSQTMGHDKMYWYQQDPGMELHLIHYSYGVNSTEKGDLSSESTVSRIRTEHFPLTLESARPSHTSQYLCASSAGLAGTAHEQFFGPGTRLTVL.

The rearrangement uses TRBV6-2 or TRBV6-3 and TRBJ1-1; 8 bases are a match to TRBD1. Germline CDR1 reads MNHEY; CDR2 reads SVGEGT. The CDR3 covers 15 residues. After removal of 4 bases from V and 4 bases from J, the junction contained 8 bases not matched to a gene. CDR3 amino acids: CASSSPTGEGTEAFF. CDR3 nucleotide sequence: TGTGCCAGCAGTTCCCCGACAGGGGAAGGCACTGAAGCTTTCTTT.

The J gene is TRBJ2-7, the V gene TRBV10-3; D may be TRBD2 (5 bases). The CDR3 covers 13 residues. Germline values: CDR1 ENHRY, CDR2 SYGVKD. V was pared by 10 bases and J by 2 bases, with 15 bases between. The CDR3 here is CATTRPGTYEQYV. The CDR3 nucleotides are TGTGCCACGACTCGACCGGGGACCTACGAGCAGTACGTC.

The rearrangement links TRBV28 to TRBJ2-7; 7 nucleotides align to TRBD2. CDR3 length: 15 residues. With 1 base clipped from V and 3 bases from J, the junction kept 6 bases outside the gene matches. Germline lookup yields CDR1 MDHEN and CDR2 SYDVKM. The CDR3 reads CASSLSSGAHYEQYF. CDR3 bases: TGTGCCAGCAGTTTATCAAGCGGGGCTCACTACGAGCAGTACTTC.

This rearrangement joins TRBV6-5 to TRBJ1-3, with TRBD1 matching 10 bases. V gave up 5 bases and J gave up 4 bases; unmatched junction bases: 5. CDR3 length: 15 amino acids. Per germline, CDR1 MNHEY and CDR2 SVGAGI. The chain's CDR3 is CASSMGTGAGNTIYF. For the CDR3, the DNA is TGTGCCAGCAGTATGGGGACAGGGGCCGGAAACACCATATATTTT.

The V and J genes are TRBV3-1 (or the pseudogene TRBV3-2) and TRBJ1-1; 8 bases are shared with TRBD1. The CDR3 has 16 residues. The trim removed 4 bases at V and 4 bases at J, leaving 11 bases unmatched. Germline-derived CDR1 and CDR2 are LGHDT and YNNKEL (reference sequence). The CDR3 protein is CASSPTGASRGTEAFF. The CDR3 region has the DNA TGTGCCAGCAGCCCGACAGGGGCCTCGAGGGGCACTGAAGCTTTCTTT.

The rearrangement links TRBV29-1 to TRBJ1-2; D is uncertain. The CDR3 extends over 11 amino acids. The germline V gene has CDR1 SQVTM and CDR2 ANQGSEA. V shed 6 bases and J shed 8 bases, with 13 bases lying between them. The CDR3 loop is CSVRQVYGYTF. Here the CDR3 DNA reads TGCAGCGTCCGTCAGGTCTACGGCTACACCTTC.

The rearrangement uses TRBV7-3 and TRBJ2-1; 12 positions agree with TRBD2. After removal of 3 bases from V and 6 bases from J, the junction contained 0 bases not matched to a gene. CDR3 size: 14 residues. Germline-derived CDR1 and CDR2 are SGHTA and FQGTGA. The CDR3 is CASSLGLAGNEQFF. CDR3 DNA: TGTGCCAGCAGCTTGGGACTAGCGGGCAATGAGCAGTTCTTC.

This chain connects TRBV28 to TRBJ1-2; D unresolved. Germline CDR1 reads MDHEN; CDR2 reads SYDVKM. V was clipped by 2 bases and J by 4 bases, with 5 bases between them. This CDR3 has 12 residues. CDR3: CASSLEVYGYTF. Here the CDR3 DNA reads TGTGCCAGCAGTTTAGAGGTCTATGGCTACACCTTC.

This chain joins TRBV5-1 and TRBJ1-2; 9 bases are shared with TRBD1. There are 16 residues in the CDR3. Losses at the gene ends were 4 bases for V and 6 bases for J; bases not matched to a gene: 13. Germline V gene sequence: CDR1 SGHRS, CDR2 YFSETQ. As DNA, the CDR3 is TGCGCCAGCAGCCAGACTAGTACAGGGGGCGGAAATGGCTACACCTTC. Translated, it gives CASSQTSTGGGNGYTF.